This is a list of T cell receptor beta chains from one sample in a study of CD8+ T cells in alopecia areata. Data came from immunoSEQ multiplex PCR; TCRdb stores just in-frame clones and leaves some out. The sample contains more than 200,000 clones, 66% of which appear only once. The source material was CD4+ T cells sorted from blood, sampled at week 44, from a patient treated with tofacitinib. The receptors derive from a human donor with alopecia areata. Both conserved end residues are part of each CDR3. Fields, in order: V gene, J gene, CDR3 length, CDR3 protein.

>TRBV6-6|TRBJ1-3|14
CASRTDTSGNTIYF
>TRBV10-3|TRBJ1-4|12
CAISQANEKLFF
>TRBV12-5|TRBJ1-2|12
CASGLDGGGYTF
>TRBV4-3|TRBJ2-3|18
CASSQGVSPGAGTDTQYF
>TRBV5-1|TRBJ1-1|13
CASSHPRIGGAFF
>TRBV29-1|TRBJ1-4|12
CSVSPGGEKLFF
>TRBV29-1|TRBJ2-2|14
CSGRQNRDTGELFF
>TRBV11-3|TRBJ1-5|13
CASSSGRNQPQHF
>TRBV29-1|TRBJ2-3|18
CSNTGWLAGGHSTDTQYF
>TRBV30|TRBJ2-7|16
CAWSEHVPLREYEQYF
>TRBV27|TRBJ2-3|15
CASLELGDSTDTQYF
>TRBV5-6|TRBJ2-5|15
CASSLGQGATETQYF
>TRBV7-2|TRBJ1-1|17
CASSGRTGGPRATEAFF
>TRBV29-1|TRBJ1-6|15
CSVTQAPTTGSPLHF
>TRBV30|TRBJ1-2|11
CAWRSNYGYTF
>TRBV4-2|TRBJ2-1|18
CASSRSGLAGGRGDEQFF
>TRBV5-1|TRBJ2-1|13
CASSLNTPFEQFF
>TRBV29-1|TRBJ1-2|13
CSVRGDSHYGYTF
>TRBV9|TRBJ2-2|17
CASSVFVGGLGTGELFF
>TRBV7-2|TRBJ2-3|15
CASSLDGGATYTQYF
>TRBV7-2|TRBJ2-7|13
CASSLDGLYEQYF
>TRBV29-1|TRBJ1-2|13
CSASWGITMGYTF
>TRBV5-1|TRBJ2-1|15
CASSLTSGAYNEQFF
>TRBV29-1|TRBJ1-1|11
CSVASGTEAFF
>TRBV9|TRBJ1-1|14
CASSVTGVNTEAFF
>TRBV2|TRBJ2-1|15
CASSPELALKPEQFF
>TRBV4-1|TRBJ1-1|14
CASSQDGVSTEAFF
>TRBV7-3|TRBJ2-3|16
CASSLIGRGQADTQYF
>TRBV30|TRBJ1-2|14
CAWNNRVNGDGYTF
>TRBV6-5|TRBJ1-2|13
CASSYGTDYGYTF
>TRBV29-1|TRBJ2-1|12
CSVGQGRNEQFF
>TRBV15|TRBJ1-2|15
CATSRDSGDDYGYTF
>TRBV29-1|TRBJ1-1|10
CSVAGSEAFF
>TRBV27|TRBJ1-2|12
CASWTGLGGYTF
>TRBV25-1|TRBJ1-6|12
CASSGPHSPLHF
>TRBV29-1|TRBJ2-2|16
CSVLTHRGKNTGELFF
>TRBV29-1|TRBJ1-5|14
CSVSGGNGNQPQHF
>TRBV19|TRBJ2-3|15
CASSDSGGRTDTQYF
>TRBV5-1|TRBJ1-6|14
CASTLNVGNSPLHF
>TRBV2|TRBJ2-7|13
CASSQGPSYEQYF
>TRBV5-1|TRBJ2-3|18
CASSPIRTGGLMTDTQYF
>TRBV30|TRBJ2-2|16
CAWTFGDRFNTGELFF
>TRBV9|TRBJ1-2|15
CASSVSGTPSYGYTF
>TRBV18|TRBJ1-2|14
CASSPSGQAYGYTF
>TRBV19|TRBJ2-7|16
CASSAGPGTSGYEQYF
>TRBV5-6|TRBJ1-5|14
CASSLEGLGQPQHF
>TRBV19|TRBJ2-2|14
CASTLGGGRGELFF
>TRBV30|TRBJ1-6|12
CAWDRLDSPLHF
>TRBV4-3|TRBJ2-1|15
CASSQTGGRGNEQFF
>TRBV6-5|TRBJ2-3|14
CASSWGVSTDTQYF
>TRBV10-3|TRBJ2-7|12
CAISGSSYEQYF
>TRBV10-3|TRBJ2-3|13
CAISDPLTDTQYF
>TRBV27|TRBJ2-3|15
CASSLGLPSTDTQYF
>TRBV19|TRBJ2-3|17
CASSSYGTSGFTDTQYF
>TRBV29-1|TRBJ1-1|13
CSVGRSRVAEAFF
>TRBV4-1|TRBJ1-2|15
CASSQEGTGLGGYTF
>TRBV2|TRBJ1-4|15
CASKEGTAPNEKLFF